The 24 T cell receptor beta chains in this list originate from one sample, sequenced in a study of neurological immune-mediated disorders. TCRdb reanalysed the 5' RACE reads using MiXCR and keeps one entry per CDR3 protein. The sample includes roughly 62,000 distinct CDR3 sequences, less than 6% of them seen just once. The source material was PBMCs. These receptor sequences come from a woman in her fifties or sixties with multiple sclerosis.

The chain is built from TRBV19 and TRBJ1-5, with 8 bases that match TRBD1. Germline CDR1 LNHDA, CDR2 SQIVND (reference sequence). The CDR3 contains 14 residues. Trimming cost V 6 bases and J 2 bases; bases outside gene matches: 3. CDR3 amino acids: CASSLDRGNQPQHF. The CDR3 region has the DNA TGTGCCAGTAGCCTGGACAGGGGCAATCAGCCCCAGCATTTT.

This clonotype was recorded at least ten times. The rearrangement links TRBV12-3 or TRBV12-4 to TRBJ1-6, with 9 bases identical to TRBD1. The trim removed 0 bases at V and 3 bases at J, leaving 6 bases unmatched. The CDR3 consists of 18 residues. The CDR3 here is CASSLALDRGYYNSPLHF. CDR3 sequence (DNA): TGTGCCAGCAGTTTAGCGCTGGACAGGGGATACTATAATTCACCCCTCCACTTT.

This clonotype occurred many times. The chain employs TRBV6-1 and TRBJ2-3, with 12 bases identical to TRBD2. CDR1 is MNHNS, CDR2 SASEGT, per germline. This CDR3 region has 15 residues. Losses at the gene ends were 6 bases for V and 4 bases for J; bases not matched to a gene: 5. Written as DNA, the CDR3 is TGTGCCAGCAGCGCGACTAGCGGGGGTTCAGATACGCAGTATTTT. Encoded protein: CASSATSGGSDTQYF.

This clonotype was seen at least ten times. V and J are TRBV7-9 and TRBJ2-7; D is undetermined. The CDR3 is 11 amino acids. The germline V gene encodes CDR1 SEHNR and CDR2 FQNEAQ (reference sequence). V lost 4 bases and J lost 2, with 3 bases in between. CDR3 DNA sequence: TGTGCCAGCAGCTCGGCCTACGAGCAGTACTTC. It translates to CASSSAYEQYF.

This clonotype was seen many times. V and J are TRBV10-3 and TRBJ1-4; 10 positions match TRBD1. The CDR3 is 13 residues long. Unmatched junction bases numbered 1, after V lost 6 bases and J lost 6 bases. CDR1 is ENHRY, CDR2 SYGVKD, per germline. The CDR3: CAIRGTGDEKLFF. In DNA, the CDR3 is TGTGCCATCAGAGGGACAGGGGATGAAAAACTGTTTTTT.

This clonotype was counted ten times or more. The chain uses TRBV6-1 and TRBJ1-1; D is possibly TRBD1 (6 bases). The germline gives CDR1 MNHNS, CDR2 SASEGT. CDR3 length: 12 amino acids. V was clipped by 2 bases and J by 7 bases, with 8 bases between them. The CDR3 bases are TGTGCCAGCAGTGAACAGGGGCATGAAGCTTTCTTT. As protein: CASSEQGHEAFF.

The sample holds many counts of this clonotype. This chain connects TRBV7-9 to TRBJ2-7; TRBD1 aligns across 7 bases. This CDR3 region has 16 residues. Germline CDR1 and CDR2: SEHNR and FQNEAQ (reference sequence). Unmatched junction bases numbered 8, after V lost 0 bases and J lost 3 bases. For the CDR3, the DNA is TGTGCCAGCAGCTTAGCGCCAGGGACAGCACTCTACGAGCAGTACTTC. Its protein product is CASSLAPGTALYEQYF.

This clonotype was observed at least ten times. This CDR3 reads CASSLGVDYEQYV. In DNA form, the CDR3 reads TGCGCCAGCAGCTTGGGGGTGGACTACGAGCAGTACGTC. V usage is TRBV5-1 and J usage is TRBJ2-7; D is unresolved. The V end was cut by 0 bases, the J end by 3 bases, with 7 bases between. The germline gives CDR1 SGHRS, CDR2 YFSETQ. The CDR3 has 13 residues.

This clonotype occurred many times. The rearrangement joins TRBV5-1 to TRBJ2-7; the D is unclear. CDR3 length equals 14 residues. Trimming took off 0 bases at V and 5 bases at J, with 12 bases between the two ends. Germline assignment: CDR1 SGHRS and CDR2 YFSETQ. The CDR3 DNA reads as TGCGCCAGCAGCTTGGTTTCGGGCTTCGACGAGCAGTACTTC. As protein: CASSLVSGFDEQYF.

This clonotype has ten or more counts. This rearrangement joins TRBV7-9 to TRBJ2-2; D is perhaps TRBD1 (6 bases). This CDR3 region has 12 residues. V lost 3 bases and J lost 8, with 7 bases in between. From germline, CDR1 is SEHNR and CDR2 FQNEAQ (reference sequence). DNA for the CDR3: TGTGCCAGCAGCTTTGACAGGGGGGAGCTGTTTTTT. This gives the protein CASSFDRGELFF.

This clonotype was seen repeatedly, ten times or more. V is TRBV15 and J is TRBJ2-7; 8 bases are shared with TRBD2. The ends lost 3 bases at V and 2 bases at J; junction bases unmatched: 3. Germline CDR1 LNHNV, CDR2 YYDKDF (reference sequence). CDR3 length: 14 amino acids. The CDR3 here is CATSRRGAAYEQYF. The CDR3 nucleotides read TGTGCCACCAGCAGGCGGGGGGCCGCCTACGAGCAGTACTTC.

This clonotype was detected many times. The chain combines TRBV7-9 with TRBJ1-2, with D possibly TRBD1 on 6 matching bases. The V end lost 1 base, the J end lost 5 bases, and 14 bases lay between the germline ends. This CDR3 region has 15 residues. Germline CDR1 SEHNR, CDR2 FQNEAQ (reference sequence). The CDR3 nucleotides are TGTGCCAGCAGCTTAGGAACAGGGACACGGTATGGCTACACCTTC. Residues: CASSLGTGTRYGYTF.

This clonotype has a count of ten or more. This sequence joins TRBV12-3 or TRBV12-4 and TRBJ2-5; D possibly corresponds to TRBD2 (6 bases). The germline V and J ends were trimmed by 1 base and 4 bases, with 10 bases remaining between them. CDR3 size: 14 residues. This CDR3 reads CASSLGDSRETQYF. The CDR3 bases are TGTGCCAGCAGTTTAGGGGACTCCCGAGAGACCCAGTACTTC.

The rearrangement joins TRBV18 to TRBJ2-7; no definite D call. CDR3 length: 14 amino acids. V was clipped by 3 bases and J by 0 bases, with 9 bases between them. Germline assignment: CDR1 KGHSH and CDR2 LQKENI. CDR3 sequence: CASSPGLLSYEQYF. In DNA form, the CDR3 reads TGTGCCAGCTCACCCGGGCTGCTCTCCTACGAGCAGTACTTC.

This clonotype came up a few times. This sequence joins TRBV30 and TRBJ1-4; D unclear. The CDR3 sequence is 15 residues long. Deletions cut 2 bases from V and 0 bases from J, with 10 bases between. Germline lookup yields CDR1 GTSNPN and CDR2 SVGIG (reference sequence). The CDR3 region has the DNA TGTGCCTGGAGTCCCCCAGATTCAACTAATGAAAAACTGTTTTTT. As protein: CAWSPPDSTNEKLFF.

There are many counts of this clonotype. The V call is TRBV7-6, the J call TRBJ2-5; the D gene is possibly TRBD2 (7 bases). The length of the CDR3 is 15 residues. CDR1 SGHVS and CDR2 FNYEAQ come from the germline V gene. V lost 4 bases and J lost 5, with 17 bases in between. The DNA of the CDR3 is TGTGCCAGCAGCTCCCTACAGGGAGGGAGCGAGACCCAGTACTTC. Amino acids: CASSSLQGGSETQYF.

The table lists this clonotype with many counts. J is TRBJ2-2 and V is TRBV21-1; TRBD1, the table's D call, was not compared with the DNA. TRBV21-1 is flagged as a pseudogene. This CDR3 spans 17 amino acids. The CDR3 sequence is CASSKYWDRDFTGELFF. DNA for the CDR3: TGTGCCAGCAGCAAATACTGGGACAGGGACTTCACCGGGGAGCTGTTTTTT.

This clonotype was seen ten or more times. V gene TRBV14 combines with J gene TRBJ2-1; the match to TRBD1 covers 8 bases. The CDR3 is made up of 16 amino acids. CDR1 and CDR2 from the germline V gene are SGHDN and FVKESK. The ends lost 0 bases at V and 3 bases at J; junction bases unmatched: 4. This CDR3 is CASSQDRGHYYNEQFF. In DNA, the CDR3 is TGTGCCAGCAGCCAAGACAGGGGGCATTACTACAATGAGCAGTTCTTC.

This clonotype was seen at least ten times. V gene TRBV11-3 combines with J gene TRBJ1-5, with a possible D match to TRBD1 (5 bases). The CDR3 contains 16 residues. The ends were cut back, 4 bases at V and 5 bases at J, with 18 bases in the middle. Per the germline V gene, CDR1 is SGHNT and CDR2 is YENEEA. CDR3 loop: CASSSRVRDRDQPQHF. The CDR3 bases are TGTGCCAGCAGCTCCCGAGTGAGGGACCGGGATCAGCCCCAGCATTTT.

Many counts were recorded for this clonotype. The chain is built from TRBV9 and TRBJ2-7; 9 nucleotides match TRBD1. This CDR3 has 14 residues. With V trimmed by 2 bases and J by 4 bases, 4 bases remained unmatched. From germline, CDR1 is SGDLS and CDR2 YYNGEE. CDR3 coding DNA: TGTGCCAGCAGCGTGACAGGGGGAGGATACGAGCAGTACTTC. Its protein is CASSVTGGGYEQYF.

Of note for this clonotype: A junction end diverges from the germline sequence, so it may reflect a read error. The chain couples TRBV7-7 to TRBJ2-3; weak D call: TRBD2 (6 bases). Germline loops: CDR1 SSHAT, CDR2 FNYEAQ (reference sequence). This CDR3 is built from 14 residues. The CDR3 bases are TGTGCTAGCAGCTTCGGAGGGTTCGGAGATACGCAGTATTTT. Amino acid sequence: CASSFGGFGDTQYF.

The table lists this clonotype with many counts. The V gene is TRBV5-1, the J gene TRBJ1-1, with 7 bases matching TRBD1. V trimming: 3 bases; J trimming: 14 bases; junction bases outside the gene matches: 13. CDR1 is SGHRS and CDR2 is YFSETQ in the germline V gene. The CDR3 runs 13 residues. CDR3 nucleotide sequence: TGCGCCAGCAGCTGGAGCCGGGACAGCGAGTCCTTCTTT. Translating it yields CASSWSRDSESFF.

Many counts were recorded for this clonotype. The gene calls are TRBV6-1 and TRBJ2-2; the D gene is possibly TRBD1 (6 bases). This CDR3 spans 16 amino acids. V dropped 1 base and J dropped 3 bases, with 12 bases sitting between them. From germline, CDR1 is MNHNS and CDR2 SASEGT. The CDR3 sequence: CASSEGRGRYTGELFF. CDR3 DNA: TGTGCCAGCAGTGAAGGCAGGGGTCGCTACACCGGGGAGCTGTTTTTT.

In its sample, this clonotype was seen many times. The chain joins TRBV6-2 or TRBV6-3 to TRBJ2-2; 9 nucleotides align to TRBD1. Germline CDR1 MNHEY, CDR2 SVGEGT. The V gene end was trimmed by 8 bases and the J gene end by 6 bases; junction bases not matched to a gene: 7. The CDR3 has 14 residues. The CDR3 DNA follows: TGTGCCAGCGAGGACAGGGGATTACCCGGGGAGCTGTTTTTT. Translating it yields CASEDRGLPGELFF.